Below, one T cell receptor (beta chain) is given with its context. Repertoires were generated with immunoSEQ multiplex PCR, while TCRdb's copy carries only in-frame clones and drops some. Of about 110,000 clones listed, just over 90% are singletons. These data come from a study of siplizumab effects on memory and regulatory T cells. Germline CDR1 reads SGHDN; CDR2 reads FVKESK. V gave up 4 bases and J gave up 4 bases, with 10 bases separating them. This CDR3 comprises 13 residues. The chain is built from TRBV14 and TRBJ1-2; a possible D gene is TRBD1 (5 bases). The sequence derives from a human donor in good health. The sample consisted of Tregs sorted from blood. The DNA of the CDR3 is TGTGCCAGCAGCCCCCTGAGGGGCTATGGCTACACCTTC. Amino acids: CASSPLRGYGYTF.